This TCR beta chain was sequenced during a study of blood T cell repertoires in COVID-19. TCRdb's copy holds only in-frame clones and misses some; the assay was immunoSEQ multiplex PCR. The data hold some 200,000 clones, with 70% to 90% observed a single time. This receptor was obtained from a woman aged 50 to 60 with acute or convalescent COVID-19. Input material: peripheral blood.

CDR3 sequence reads: CASSGGRTGELFF. As DNA, the CDR3 is TGTGCCAGCAGCGGAGGGAGGACCGGGGAGCTGTTTTTT. J is TRBJ2-2 and V is TRBV13; D is possibly TRBD2 (6 bases). The germline V and J ends were trimmed by 5 bases and 5 bases, with 9 bases remaining between them. The CDR3 sequence is 13 residues long. In germline, CDR1 is PRHDT, CDR2 FYEKMQ (reference sequence).